A selection of T cell receptor beta chains follows, all from one sample in a study of OX40 agonist ivuxolimab in advanced cancers. Data came from immunoSEQ multiplex PCR; TCRdb stores just in-frame clones and leaves some out. The sample records roughly 66,000 clones, 83% being singletons. The specimen was CD4+ or CD8+ T cells sorted from blood, collected in a trial of the OX40 agonist ivuxolimab. The receptors were sampled from an adult with an advanced solid tumor such as melanoma, head and neck, liver or kidney cancer. Each CDR3 is given without its conserved first and last residue. Each record gives: V gene, CDR3 protein.

TRBV5-1,ASSPPGSYLAKNIQY
TRBV7-9,ARPPEGRPKETQY
TRBV7-9,ASSLVGGSSPLH
TRBV19,ASSLNTGYQETQY
TRBV7-6,ASSPGQALPQH
TRBV27,ASSFFGASGSTEQF
TRBV6-1,ASTSTDTQY
TRBV6-5,ASSRSREGELF
TRBV7-6,ASSGGGGYSPLH
TRBV5-1,ASSPSSGGAKNIQY
TRBV7-6,ASSLYRYGEQY
TRBV28,ASSFSLAGLSYEQY
TRBV11-1,ASSSAGGRVIYEQF
TRBV9,ASSVAGQINTGELF
TRBV7-2,ASSTRTNTEAF
TRBV11-2,ASSLASGTVQF
TRBV6-1,ASRKAQDGIYGYT
TRBV19,ASSMEYVDDRGVLANVLT
TRBV6-5,ASSPRFGDQPQH
TRBV12-5,ASGFEDTIY
TRBV6-5,ASSHGAETQY
TRBV25-1,ASSPQGGTDTQY
TRBV6-1,ASSIDRGNTEAF
TRBV11-2,ASSLGQGGYNEQF
TRBV5-1,ASSLTSDPQDTQY
TRBV4-1,ASSQDAGGTDTQY
TRBV27,ASSLRGKNTEAF
TRBV2,ASSEWDRGLTGELF
TRBV5-1,ASSGGRNQETQY
TRBV15,ATSRRLAGAPGYNEQF
TRBV6-4,ASDYQTEAF
TRBV6-5,ASRRTPGETQY
TRBV5-6,ASSGLDRLKNIQY
TRBV12-5,ASGPGTRETQY
TRBV2,ASSDWGRGGNQPQH
TRBV18,ASSPSGVETQY
TRBV18,ASSPLSGGADTQY
TRBV11-2,ASSLDPARNNEQF
TRBV5-1,ASSPHEGEAYEQY
TRBV29-1,SVPRNPNTGELF
TRBV7-3,ASTLGQGENGYT
TRBV5-6,ASSLSIGGVFQPQH
TRBV30,AWTGYYGYT
TRBV9,ASSVEFKTETYTDTQY
TRBV28,ASRFLGGELF
TRBV2,ASRVQGSAQH
TRBV7-8,ASSLAGQQAGNTIY
TRBV5-4,ASSGDPGTEAF
TRBV19,ASSWAINQPQH
TRBV28,ASSLRVGKLF
TRBV7-2,ASSLASAGGRSYEQY